The source of this TCR beta chain is a study of blood T cell repertoires in COVID-19. Study summary: Whether acute or convalescent, the COVID-19 samples came from the United States, Italy and Spain.

V lost 4 bases, J lost 4 bases, and 8 bases stayed unmatched. The CDR3 runs to 16 residues. Per the germline V gene, CDR1 is MNHNS and CDR2 is SASEGT. Per the original data handling: Amplifying reference gene primers gave estimates of nucleated cell counts. The repertoire was sequenced with immunoSEQ multiplex PCR; TCRdb's copy has only in-frame clones and lacks some. That table gives V, J and clone size, and the DNA gave D and trimming. The sample includes 200,000 to 250,000 clones, about 85% of them seen just once. Source material: peripheral blood. The chain carries TRBV6-1 and TRBJ2-5, with TRBD2 matching 11 bases. The sequence came from a man aged 18 to 29 with active or convalescent COVID-19. The CDR3 region has the DNA TGTGCCAGCAGTGGTAGCGGGAGGGCCGAAAGAGAGACCCAGTACTTC. Its translation is CASSGSGRAERETQYF.